This TCR beta chain was sequenced for a study of cytomegalovirus exposure and HLA in healthy donors. Primers for the PCR totalled 60 Vbeta and 13 Jbeta. The table came from immunoSEQ multiplex PCR; TCRdb's copy has only in-frame clones and leaves some out. Altogether a few hundred thousand clones are present, approximately 80% being singletons, with the ten largest covering 0.22%. This CDR3 is 15 amino acids long. V lost 0 bases and J 4 bases, leaving 12 bases between the germline ends. The germline CDR1 and CDR2 sequences are SGDLS and YYNGEE. J is TRBJ2-3 and V is TRBV9, with a tentative D call TRBD1 (6 bases). The TCR originated in a girl aged 2 to 10 in good health and CMV-seronegative. Sequenced material: PBMCs. CDR3 sequence reads: CASSVEWGPADTQYF. Here the CDR3 DNA reads TGTGCCAGCAGCGTAGAGTGGGGGCCGGCAGATACGCAGTATTTT.